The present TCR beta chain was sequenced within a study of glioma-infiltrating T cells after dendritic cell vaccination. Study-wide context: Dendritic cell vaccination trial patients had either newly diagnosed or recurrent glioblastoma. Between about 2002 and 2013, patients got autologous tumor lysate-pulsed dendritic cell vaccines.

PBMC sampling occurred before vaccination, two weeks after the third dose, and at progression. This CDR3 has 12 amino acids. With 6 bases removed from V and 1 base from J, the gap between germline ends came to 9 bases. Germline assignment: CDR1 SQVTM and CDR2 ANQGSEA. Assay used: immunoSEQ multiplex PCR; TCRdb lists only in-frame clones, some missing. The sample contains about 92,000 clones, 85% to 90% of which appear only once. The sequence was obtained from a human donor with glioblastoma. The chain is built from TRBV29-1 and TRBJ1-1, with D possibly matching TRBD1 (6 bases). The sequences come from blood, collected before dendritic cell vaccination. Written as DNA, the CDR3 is TGCAGCGTATGGACAGAGAACACTGAAGCTTTCTTT. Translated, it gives CSVWTENTEAFF.